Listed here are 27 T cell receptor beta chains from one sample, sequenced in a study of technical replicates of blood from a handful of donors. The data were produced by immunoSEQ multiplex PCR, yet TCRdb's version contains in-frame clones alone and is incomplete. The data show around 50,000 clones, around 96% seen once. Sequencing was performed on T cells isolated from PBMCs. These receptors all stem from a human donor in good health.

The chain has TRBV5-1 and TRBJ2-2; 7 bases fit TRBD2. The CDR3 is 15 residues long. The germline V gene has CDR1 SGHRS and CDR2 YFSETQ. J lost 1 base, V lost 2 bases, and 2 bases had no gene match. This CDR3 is CASSFSSGNTGELFF. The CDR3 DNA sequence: TGCGCCAGCAGCTTTTCTAGCGGGAACACCGGGGAGCTGTTTTTT.

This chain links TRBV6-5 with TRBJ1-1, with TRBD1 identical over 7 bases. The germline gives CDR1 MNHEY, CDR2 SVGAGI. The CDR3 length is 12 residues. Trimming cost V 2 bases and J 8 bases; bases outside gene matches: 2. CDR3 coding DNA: TGTGCCAGCAGTTACCGGACAGGAGAAGCTTTCTTT. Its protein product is CASSYRTGEAFF.

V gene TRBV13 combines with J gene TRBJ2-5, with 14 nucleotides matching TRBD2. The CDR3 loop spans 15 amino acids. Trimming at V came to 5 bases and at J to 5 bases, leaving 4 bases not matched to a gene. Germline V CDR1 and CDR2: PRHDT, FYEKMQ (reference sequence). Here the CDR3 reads CASSPGLAGAETQYF. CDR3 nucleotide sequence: TGTGCCAGCAGCCCGGGACTAGCGGGAGCTGAGACCCAGTACTTC.

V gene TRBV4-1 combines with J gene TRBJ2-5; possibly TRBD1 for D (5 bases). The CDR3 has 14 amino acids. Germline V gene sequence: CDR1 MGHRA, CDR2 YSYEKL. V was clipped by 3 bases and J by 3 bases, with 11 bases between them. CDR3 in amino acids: CASSHGQVKETQYF. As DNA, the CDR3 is TGCGCCAGCAGCCACGGACAAGTAAAAGAGACCCAGTACTTC.

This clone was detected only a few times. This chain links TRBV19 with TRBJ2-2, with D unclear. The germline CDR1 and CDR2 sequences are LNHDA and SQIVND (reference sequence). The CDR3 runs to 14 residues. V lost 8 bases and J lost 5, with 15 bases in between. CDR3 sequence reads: CASERASITGELFF. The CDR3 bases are TGTGCCAGTGAACGAGCTAGTATAACCGGGGAGCTGTTTTTT.

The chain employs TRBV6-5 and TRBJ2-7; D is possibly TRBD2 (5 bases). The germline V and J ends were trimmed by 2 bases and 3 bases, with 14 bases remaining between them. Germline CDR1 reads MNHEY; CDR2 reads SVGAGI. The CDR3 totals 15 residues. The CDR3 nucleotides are TGTGCCAGCAGTTACGCTGTAGAGGGCCTCTACGAGCAGTACTTC. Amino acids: CASSYAVEGLYEQYF.

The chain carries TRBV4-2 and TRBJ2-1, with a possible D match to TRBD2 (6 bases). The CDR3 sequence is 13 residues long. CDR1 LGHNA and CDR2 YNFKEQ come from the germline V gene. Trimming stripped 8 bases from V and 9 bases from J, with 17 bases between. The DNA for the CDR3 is TGTGCCAGCGCTACGGGACTCACGGGTGAGCAGTTCTTC. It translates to CASATGLTGEQFF.

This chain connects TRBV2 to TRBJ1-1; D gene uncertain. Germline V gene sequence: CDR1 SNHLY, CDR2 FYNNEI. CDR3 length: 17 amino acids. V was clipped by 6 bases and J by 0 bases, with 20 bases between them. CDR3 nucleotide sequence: TGTGCCAGCAGACCCTCCGGGGTTTGGTACTTGAACACTGAAGCTTTCTTT. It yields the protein CASRPSGVWYLNTEAFF.

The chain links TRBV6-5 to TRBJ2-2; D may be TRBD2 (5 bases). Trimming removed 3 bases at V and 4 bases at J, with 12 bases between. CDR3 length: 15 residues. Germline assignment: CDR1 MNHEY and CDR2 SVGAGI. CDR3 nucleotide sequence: TGTGCCAGCAGTTATGATTGGACTTCCACCGGGGAGCTGTTTTTT. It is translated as CASSYDWTSTGELFF.

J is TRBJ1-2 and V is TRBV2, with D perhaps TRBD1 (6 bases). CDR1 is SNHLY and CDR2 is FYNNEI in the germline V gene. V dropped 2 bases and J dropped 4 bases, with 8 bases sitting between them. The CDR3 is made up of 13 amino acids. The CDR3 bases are TGTGCCAGCAGTGAAAGGACAGCCTATGGCTACACCTTC. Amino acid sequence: CASSERTAYGYTF.

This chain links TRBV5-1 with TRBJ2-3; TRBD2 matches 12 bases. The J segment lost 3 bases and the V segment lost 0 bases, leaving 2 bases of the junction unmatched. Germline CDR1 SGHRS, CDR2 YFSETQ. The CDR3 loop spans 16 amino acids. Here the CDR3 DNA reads TGCGCCAGCAGCTTGGGACTAGCGGGAGAGACAGATACGCAGTATTTT. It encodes CASSLGLAGETDTQYF.

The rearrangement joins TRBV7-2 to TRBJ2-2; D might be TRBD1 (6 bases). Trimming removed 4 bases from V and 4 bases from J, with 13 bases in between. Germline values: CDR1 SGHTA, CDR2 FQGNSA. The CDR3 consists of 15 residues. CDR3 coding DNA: TGTGCCAGCAGCTGGGGACAAAGGGGCACCGGGGAGCTGTTTTTT. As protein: CASSWGQRGTGELFF.

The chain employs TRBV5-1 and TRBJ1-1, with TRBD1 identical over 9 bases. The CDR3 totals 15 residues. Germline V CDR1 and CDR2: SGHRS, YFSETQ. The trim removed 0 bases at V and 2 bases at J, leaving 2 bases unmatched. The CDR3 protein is CASSLADRGNTEAFF. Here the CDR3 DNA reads TGCGCCAGCAGCTTGGCGGACAGGGGCAACACTGAAGCTTTCTTT.

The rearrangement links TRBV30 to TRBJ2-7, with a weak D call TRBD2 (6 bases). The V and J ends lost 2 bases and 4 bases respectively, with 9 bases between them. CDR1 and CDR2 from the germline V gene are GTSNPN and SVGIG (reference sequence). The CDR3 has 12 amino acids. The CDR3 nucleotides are TGTGCCTGGAGTCCAGGAGGGTACGAGCAGTACTTC. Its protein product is CAWSPGGYEQYF.

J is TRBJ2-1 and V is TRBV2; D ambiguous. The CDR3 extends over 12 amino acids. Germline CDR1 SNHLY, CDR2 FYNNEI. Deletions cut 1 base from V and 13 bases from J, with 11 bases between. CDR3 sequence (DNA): TGTGCCAGCAGTGAAGGCCACAGTTTCCAGTTCTTC. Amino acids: CASSEGHSFQFF.

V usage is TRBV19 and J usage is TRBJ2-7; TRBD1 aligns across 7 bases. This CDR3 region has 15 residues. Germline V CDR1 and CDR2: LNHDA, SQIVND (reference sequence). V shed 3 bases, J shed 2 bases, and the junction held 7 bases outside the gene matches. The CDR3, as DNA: TGTGCCAGTAGTATGGGGACAGAAAACCCCTACGAGCAGTACTTC. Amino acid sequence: CASSMGTENPYEQYF.

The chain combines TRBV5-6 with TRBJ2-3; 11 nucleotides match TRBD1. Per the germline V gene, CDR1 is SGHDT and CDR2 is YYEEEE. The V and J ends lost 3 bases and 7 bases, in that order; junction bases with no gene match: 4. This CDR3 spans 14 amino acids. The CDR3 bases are TGTGCCAGCAGCTGGGACAGGGGGGTAAATACGCAGTATTTT. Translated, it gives CASSWDRGVNTQYF.

The CDR3 coding sequence is TGTGCCAGTAGTATAGTGGAGGCAGCTCCCTATGGCTACACCTTC. It encodes CASSIVEAAPYGYTF. The V and J genes are TRBV19 and TRBJ1-2; D remains unclear. This CDR3 has 15 residues. Trimming took 1 base from V and 4 from J, leaving 13 bases between them. The germline gives CDR1 LNHDA, CDR2 SQIVND (reference sequence).

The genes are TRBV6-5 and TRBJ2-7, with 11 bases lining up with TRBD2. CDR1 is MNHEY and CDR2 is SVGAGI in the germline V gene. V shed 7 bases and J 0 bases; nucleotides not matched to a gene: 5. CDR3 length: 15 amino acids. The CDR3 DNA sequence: TGTGCCAGCACGTTAACTAGCGGGGGCTCCTACGAGCAGTACTTC. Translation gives CASTLTSGGSYEQYF.

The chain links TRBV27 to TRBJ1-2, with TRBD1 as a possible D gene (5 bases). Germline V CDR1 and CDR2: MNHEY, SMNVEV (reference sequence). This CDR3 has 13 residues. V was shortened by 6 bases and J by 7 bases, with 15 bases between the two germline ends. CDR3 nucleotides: TGTGCCAGCAGCTACGCAGGGTACGCTGGCTACACCTTC. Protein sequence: CASSYAGYAGYTF.

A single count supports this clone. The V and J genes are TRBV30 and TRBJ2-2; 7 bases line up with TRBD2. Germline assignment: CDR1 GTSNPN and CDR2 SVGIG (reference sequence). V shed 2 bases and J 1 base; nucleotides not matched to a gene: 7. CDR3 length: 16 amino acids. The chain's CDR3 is CAWSNGGIGNTGELFF. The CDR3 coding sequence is TGTGCCTGGAGTAACGGGGGGATAGGGAACACCGGGGAGCTGTTTTTT.

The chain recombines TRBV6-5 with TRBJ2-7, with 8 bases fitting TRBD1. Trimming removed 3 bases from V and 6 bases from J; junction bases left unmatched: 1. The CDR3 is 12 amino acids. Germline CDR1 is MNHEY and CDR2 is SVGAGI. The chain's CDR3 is CASSYDRGEQYF. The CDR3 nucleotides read TGTGCCAGCAGTTATGACAGGGGCGAGCAGTACTTC.

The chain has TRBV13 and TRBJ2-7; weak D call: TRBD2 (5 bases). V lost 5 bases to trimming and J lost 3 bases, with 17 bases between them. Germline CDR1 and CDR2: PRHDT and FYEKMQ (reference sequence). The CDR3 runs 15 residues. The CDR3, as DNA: TGTGCCAGCAGCCCCCCGACGGGATACCTCTACGAGCAGTACTTC. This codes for CASSPPTGYLYEQYF.

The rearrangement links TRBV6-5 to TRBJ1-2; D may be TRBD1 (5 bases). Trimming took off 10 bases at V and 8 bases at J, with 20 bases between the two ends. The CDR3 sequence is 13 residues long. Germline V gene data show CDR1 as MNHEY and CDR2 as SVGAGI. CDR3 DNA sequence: TGTGCCACTAGGGATCTTCAGGGCAACGGCTACACCTTC. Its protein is CATRDLQGNGYTF.

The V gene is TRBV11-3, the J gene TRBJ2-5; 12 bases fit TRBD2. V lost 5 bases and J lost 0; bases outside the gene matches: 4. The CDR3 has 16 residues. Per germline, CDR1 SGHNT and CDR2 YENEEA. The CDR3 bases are TGTGCCAGCAGCCTCTGGACTAGCGGGGACCAAGAGACCCAGTACTTC. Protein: CASSLWTSGDQETQYF.

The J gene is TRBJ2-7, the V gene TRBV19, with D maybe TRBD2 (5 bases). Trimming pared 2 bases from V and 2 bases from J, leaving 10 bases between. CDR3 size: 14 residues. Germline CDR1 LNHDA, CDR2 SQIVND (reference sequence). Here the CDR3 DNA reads TGTGCCAGTAGTATAACGAGGGCAACCTACGAGCAGTACTTC. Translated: CASSITRATYEQYF. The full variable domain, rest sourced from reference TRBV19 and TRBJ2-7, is DGGITQSPKYLFRKEGQNVTLSCEQNLNHDAMYWYRQDPGQGLRLIYYSQIVNDFQKGDIAEGYSVSREKKESFPLTVTSAQKNPTAFYLCASSITRATYEQYFGPGTRLTVT.

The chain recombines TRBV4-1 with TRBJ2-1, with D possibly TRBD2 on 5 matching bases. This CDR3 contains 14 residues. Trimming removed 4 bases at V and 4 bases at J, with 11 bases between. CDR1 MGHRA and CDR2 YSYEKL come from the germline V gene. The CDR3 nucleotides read TGCGCCAGCAGCCGCGCTACGGGATACAATGAGCAGTTCTTC. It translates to CASSRATGYNEQFF.